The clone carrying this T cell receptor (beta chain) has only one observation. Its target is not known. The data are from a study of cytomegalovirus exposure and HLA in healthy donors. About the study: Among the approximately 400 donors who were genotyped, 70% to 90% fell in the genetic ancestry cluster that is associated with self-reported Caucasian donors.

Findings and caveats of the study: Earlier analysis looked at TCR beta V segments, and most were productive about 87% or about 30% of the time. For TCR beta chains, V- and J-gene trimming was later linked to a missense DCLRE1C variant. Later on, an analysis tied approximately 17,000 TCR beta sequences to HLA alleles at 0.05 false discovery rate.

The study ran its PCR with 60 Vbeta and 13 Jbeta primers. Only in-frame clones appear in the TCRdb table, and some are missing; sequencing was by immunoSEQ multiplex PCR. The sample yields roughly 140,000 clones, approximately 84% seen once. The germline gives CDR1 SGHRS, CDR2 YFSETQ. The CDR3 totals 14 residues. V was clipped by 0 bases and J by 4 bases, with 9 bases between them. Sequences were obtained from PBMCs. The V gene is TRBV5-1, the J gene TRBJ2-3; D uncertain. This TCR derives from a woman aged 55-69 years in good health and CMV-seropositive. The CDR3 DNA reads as TGCGCCAGCAGCTTGGAGGTACGGGCAGATACGCAGTATTTT. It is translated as CASSLEVRADTQYF.